This passage covers 15 T cell receptor beta chains from one sample sequenced in a study of T cell responses to AZD1222 COVID-19 vaccine. Clones were sequenced by immunoSEQ multiplex PCR, and TCRdb holds only the in-frame ones, with some missing. The table includes roughly 140,000 clones, roughly 90% detected once. The input for sequencing was peripheral blood, taken 28 days after the second AZD1222 dose. These receptors all stem from an adult who received the AZD1222 COVID-19 vaccine.

The chain links TRBV9 to TRBJ2-1, with TRBD2 as a possible D gene (7 bases). V was trimmed by 4 bases and J by 5 bases, leaving 16 bases between them. The CDR3 is 15 amino acids. CDR1 is SGDLS, CDR2 YYNGEE, per germline. The CDR3 loop reads CASSIRRGRDNEQFF. DNA for the CDR3: TGTGCCAGCAGCATTAGGAGGGGGAGGGACAATGAGCAGTTCTTC.

The chain links TRBV2 to TRBJ1-2, with D possibly matching TRBD1 (5 bases). This CDR3 contains 16 residues. The germline gives CDR1 SNHLY, CDR2 FYNNEI. V was trimmed by 10 bases and J by 3 bases, leaving 24 bases between them. The CDR3 here is CAIGGGGRAKYYGYTF. CDR3 nucleotides: TGTGCCATCGGTGGGGGAGGGAGGGCAAAATACTATGGCTACACCTTC.

V and J are TRBV5-4 and TRBJ2-7, with D unresolved. V was shortened by 3 bases and J by 1 base, with 5 bases between the two germline ends. CDR1 and CDR2 (germline): SGHNT, YYREEE (reference sequence). The CDR3 covers 12 residues. The CDR3 spells CASSSSSYEQYF. CDR3 sequence (DNA): TGTGCCAGCAGCTCCTCTTCCTACGAGCAGTACTTC.

This sequence joins TRBV6-2 or TRBV6-3 and TRBJ2-1, with 9 bases lining up with TRBD1. Germline V gives CDR1 MNHEY, CDR2 SVGEGT. This CDR3 is built from 19 residues. Trimming cost V 0 bases and J 2 bases; bases outside gene matches: 11. CDR3 region: CASSYSSGRRQGAYNEQFF. CDR3 nucleotide sequence: TGTGCCAGCAGTTACTCGAGTGGACGGAGACAGGGGGCCTACAATGAGCAGTTCTTC.

The chain employs TRBV7-9 and TRBJ1-6; D call uncertain. Between the trimmed V and J ends, which lost 6 bases and 4 bases, there was a span of 10 bases. Germline-derived CDR1 and CDR2 are SEHNR and FQNEAQ (reference sequence). This CDR3 spans 14 amino acids. CDR3: CASRGSVYNSPLHF. The DNA of the CDR3 is TGTGCCAGCAGGGGGTCCGTGTATAATTCACCCCTCCACTTT.

This chain links TRBV9 with TRBJ1-3; D gene uncertain. The CDR3 has 14 residues. V was pared by 0 bases and J by 0 bases, with 4 bases between. Looked up from germline, CDR1 is SGDLS and CDR2 is YYNGEE. The CDR3 nucleotides read TGTGCCAGCAGCGTAGACAGCTCTGGAAACACCATATATTTT. Protein product: CASSVDSSGNTIYF.

The genes are TRBV4-1 and TRBJ1-5, with D possibly being TRBD1 (6 bases). Trimming cost V 4 bases and J 2 bases, with 12 bases left between them. CDR3 size: 15 residues. CDR1 MGHRA and CDR2 YSYEKL come from the germline V gene. Here the CDR3 DNA reads TGCGCCAGCAGCCTGCGGGGGGGCCGCAATCAGCCCCAGCATTTT. This codes for CASSLRGGRNQPQHF.

The chain combines TRBV6-4 with TRBJ2-3; tentative D call: TRBD2 (7 bases). The germline V and J ends were trimmed by 2 bases and 5 bases, with 17 bases remaining between them. CDR1 and CDR2 (germline): MRHNA, SNTAGT. CDR3 length equals 16 residues. CDR3 nucleotides: TGTGCCAGCAGTGACGAGGGCGGGGGCGAAAAAGATACGCAGTATTTT. This translates into CASSDEGGGEKDTQYF.

The chain recombines TRBV6-5 with TRBJ2-7; D gene uncertain. From germline, CDR1 is MNHEY and CDR2 SVGAGI. Trimming cost V 10 bases and J 2 bases, with 12 bases left between them. This CDR3 has 12 amino acids. The CDR3 here is CATRSTTYEQYF. CDR3 DNA: TGTGCCACCAGAAGTACCACCTACGAGCAGTACTTC.

The gene calls are TRBV24-1 and TRBJ1-2; D might be TRBD1 (5 bases). The CDR3 runs 12 residues. V lost 6 bases and J lost 5, with 9 bases in between. Germline CDR1 KGHDR, CDR2 SFDVKD. DNA of the CDR3: TGTGCCACCAGTACGTCAGGGTATGGCTACACCTTC. Protein sequence: CATSTSGYGYTF.

This clone has a single count. The genes are TRBV2 and TRBJ2-3, with 8 bases matching TRBD1. The J segment lost 0 bases and the V segment lost 5 bases, leaving 7 bases of the junction unmatched. Germline V CDR1 and CDR2: SNHLY, FYNNEI. This CDR3 contains 16 residues. The CDR3 sequence is CASSPSGTGSTDTQYF. The CDR3 bases are TGTGCCAGCAGTCCCTCCGGGACAGGAAGCACAGATACGCAGTATTTT.

This chain uses TRBV6-5 with TRBJ1-1; no reliable D call. V dropped 2 bases and J dropped 1 base, with 8 bases sitting between them. Germline V gene lookup returns CDR1 MNHEY and CDR2 SVGAGI. The CDR3 consists of 14 residues. The CDR3 sequence is CASSYLGRNTEAFF. The DNA for the CDR3 is TGTGCCAGCAGTTACCTCGGTAGGAACACTGAAGCTTTCTTT.

The chain links TRBV25-1 to TRBJ2-1; TRBD2 matches at 11 bases. CDR1 and CDR2 (germline): MGHDK, SYGVNS. V was clipped by 4 bases and J by 6 bases; unmatched bases: 8. The CDR3 loop spans 16 amino acids. The CDR3 protein is CASSARGLAVINEQFF. In nucleotides, the CDR3 is TGTGCCAGCAGTGCTAGGGGACTAGCGGTAATCAATGAGCAGTTCTTC.

The chain couples TRBV4-1 to TRBJ2-1, with 13 bases that match TRBD2. V lost 6 bases to trimming and J lost 8 bases; unmatched junction nucleotides: 7. CDR3 length equals 15 residues. Germline CDR1 MGHRA, CDR2 YSYEKL. Written as DNA, the CDR3 is TGCGCCAGCAGTCCTGGACTAGCGGGAGTTTATGAGCAGTTCTTC. Translated: CASSPGLAGVYEQFF.

J is TRBJ2-1 and V is TRBV5-1, with D maybe TRBD2 (6 bases). The V and J ends lost 5 bases and 3 bases respectively, with 15 bases between them. CDR1 is SGHRS and CDR2 is YFSETQ in the germline V gene. The CDR3 is made up of 15 amino acids. CDR3: CASRPRGLDYNEQFF. The CDR3, as DNA: TGCGCCAGCAGGCCCCGGGGACTGGACTACAATGAGCAGTTCTTC.